The next 25 T cell receptor beta chains were all read from a single sample in a study of control samples from healthy donors and cancer patients. Clones were read by immunoSEQ multiplex PCR, and TCRdb kept only the in-frame ones, dropping some. The data show over 150,000 clones, approximately 95% seen once. Sequenced: blood. The receptors stem from a man aged 18-30 years in good health.

The chain joins TRBV6-5 to TRBJ1-2; 7 nucleotides match TRBD1. The V segment lost 6 bases and the J segment 5 bases; nucleotides outside the gene matches: 12. The CDR3 covers 15 residues. Germline CDR1 reads MNHEY; CDR2 reads SVGAGI. CDR3 region: CASSGDSTGRYGYTF. The CDR3 region has the DNA TGTGCCAGCAGCGGAGACTCGACAGGGAGGTATGGCTACACCTTC.

The gene calls are TRBV19 and TRBJ1-1; possibly TRBD1 for D (6 bases). Germline V gives CDR1 LNHDA, CDR2 SQIVND (reference sequence). The length of the CDR3 is 14 residues. V lost 6 bases to trimming and J lost 1 base, with 12 bases between them. The CDR3 loop reads CASSPRDKNTEAFF. Written as DNA, the CDR3 is TGTGCCAGTAGCCCCAGGGACAAGAACACTGAAGCTTTCTTT.

V and J are TRBV6-6 and TRBJ1-1; no definite D call. Germline V CDR1 and CDR2: MNHNY, SVGAGI (reference sequence). V dropped 0 bases and J dropped 11 bases, with 10 bases sitting between them. The CDR3 runs 12 residues. The CDR3 is CASSYSNLGAFF. The CDR3 nucleotides are TGTGCCAGCAGTTACTCGAATTTGGGGGCTTTCTTT.

The chain carries TRBV30 and TRBJ2-2, with TRBD1 identical over 8 bases. The V segment lost 0 bases and the J segment 4 bases; nucleotides outside the gene matches: 1. The germline V gene encodes CDR1 GTSNPN and CDR2 SVGIG (reference sequence). There are 14 residues in the CDR3. The CDR3 spells CAWSVQGGTGELFF. The CDR3, as DNA: TGTGCCTGGAGTGTACAGGGGGGCACCGGGGAGCTGTTTTTT.

The chain recombines TRBV18 with TRBJ1-2, with D maybe TRBD1 (5 bases). Germline CDR1 reads KGHSH; CDR2 reads LQKENI. V lost 3 bases and J lost 4, with 15 bases in between. The CDR3 length is 15 residues. DNA of the CDR3: TGTGCCAGCTCACCGAGGGGCGCGTCGGGCTATGGCTACACCTTC. Its protein product is CASSPRGASGYGYTF.

The chain carries TRBV7-8 and TRBJ2-1; possibly TRBD1 for D (5 bases). Trimming took off 0 bases at V and 4 bases at J, with 10 bases between the two ends. Germline CDR1 is SGHVS and CDR2 is FQNEAQ. This CDR3 region has 15 residues. CDR3 nucleotides: TGTGCCAGCAGCTTAGCTGCACAGGTATACAATGAGCAGTTCTTC. This sequence encodes CASSLAAQVYNEQFF.

The chain employs TRBV5-1 and TRBJ2-5; perhaps TRBD1 as D (6 bases). V shed 3 bases and J shed 2 bases, with 14 bases lying between them. The CDR3 sequence is 15 residues long. Per the germline V gene, CDR1 is SGHRS and CDR2 is YFSETQ. DNA of the CDR3: TGCGCCAGCAGCTCACTCGGCAGGGGTCAAGAGACCCAGTACTTC. Encoded protein: CASSSLGRGQETQYF.

The gene calls are TRBV7-2 and TRBJ2-2; D not certain. Germline V gene lookup returns CDR1 SGHTA and CDR2 FQGNSA. The germline V and J ends were trimmed by 3 bases and 13 bases, with 15 bases remaining between them. The CDR3 length is 13 residues. The CDR3 protein is CASSFGPQRGLFF. The CDR3 coding sequence is TGTGCCAGCAGCTTTGGGCCCCAGAGAGGGCTGTTTTTT. The complete variable domain, with remaining parts taken from reference TRBV7-2 and TRBJ2-2, reads GAGVSQSPSNKVTEKGKDVELRCDPISGHTALYWYRQSLGQGLEFLIYFQGNSAPDKSGLPSDRFSAERTGGSVSTLTIQRTQQEDSAVYLCASSFGPQRGLFFGEGSRLTVL.

The V gene is TRBV4-1, the J gene TRBJ1-2; TRBD1 might be the D (6 bases). V was pared by 0 bases and J by 8 bases, with 10 bases between. Germline V lookup: CDR1 MGHRA, CDR2 YSYEKL. CDR3 size: 13 residues. CDR3 loop: CASSQEGAEGYTF. DNA for the CDR3: TGCGCCAGCAGCCAAGAGGGGGCCGAGGGCTACACCTTC.

The V call is TRBV5-1, the J call TRBJ2-5; 8 positions match TRBD1. With 8 bases clipped from V and 2 bases from J, the junction kept 14 bases outside the gene matches. The V gene's germline CDR1 is SGHRS and CDR2 YFSETQ. The CDR3 is made up of 16 amino acids. The CDR3 region has the DNA TGCGCCAGTAAAGGACCCCGGGACAGGACTCAAGAGACCCAGTACTTC. Translation gives CASKGPRDRTQETQYF.

The chain recombines TRBV2 with TRBJ2-7; tentative D call: TRBD2 (6 bases). CDR1 and CDR2 (germline): SNHLY, FYNNEI. The CDR3 runs to 13 residues. V lost 7 bases and J lost 3, with 13 bases in between. This CDR3 reads CASMGDSHYEQYF. For the CDR3, the DNA is TGTGCCAGCATGGGGGACTCTCACTACGAGCAGTACTTC.

This sequence joins TRBV24-1 and TRBJ2-2, with D tentatively TRBD1 or TRBD2 (5 bases each). Germline-derived CDR1 and CDR2 are KGHDR and SFDVKD. CDR3 length: 16 amino acids. The V end was cut by 4 bases, the J end by 3 bases, with 14 bases between. The CDR3 spells CATSDPSRDDTGELFF. CDR3 coding DNA: TGTGCCACCAGTGACCCCTCCCGGGACGACACCGGGGAGCTGTTTTTT.

This clone was seen more than once but under ten times. The chain is built from TRBV18 and TRBJ2-7; the D call may be TRBD1 or TRBD2 (5 bases each). The CDR3 is 20 residues long. Germline loops: CDR1 KGHSH, CDR2 LQKENI. The V end was cut by 1 base, the J end by 1 base, with 26 bases between. CDR3 protein: CASSPLGPLKGSAISYEQYF. CDR3 sequence (DNA): TGTGCCAGCTCACCACTAGGGCCTCTCAAGGGGAGCGCAATTTCCTACGAGCAGTACTTC.

This chain uses TRBV5-1 with TRBJ2-7; no reliable D call. The CDR3 contains 14 residues. V was cut by 1 base and J by 5 bases, with 13 bases left in between. Germline loops: CDR1 SGHRS, CDR2 YFSETQ. The CDR3 region is CASSLSLAGHEQYF. CDR3 nucleotides: TGCGCCAGCAGCTTGTCTCTGGCAGGCCACGAGCAGTACTTC. The variable domain in full, with the rest retrieved from reference TRBV5-1 and TRBJ2-7, is KAGVTQTPRYLIKTRGQQVTLSCSPISGHRSVSWYQQTPGQGLQFLFEYFSETQRNKGNFPGRFSGRQFSNSRSEMNVSTLELGDSALYLCASSLSLAGHEQYFGPGTRLTVT.

This clone was observed once. V usage is TRBV19 and J usage is TRBJ2-1; D ambiguous. The CDR3 runs to 14 residues. Trimming removed 6 bases from V and 5 bases from J, with 14 bases in between. Germline lookup yields CDR1 LNHDA and CDR2 SQIVND (reference sequence). The DNA of the CDR3 is TGTGCCAGTAGCTACCAGACGGTAAACAATGAGCAGTTCTTC. Protein: CASSYQTVNNEQFF.

The chain carries TRBV6-5 and TRBJ1-5, with D possibly matching TRBD1 (6 bases). The germline gives CDR1 MNHEY, CDR2 SVGAGI. Deletions cut 6 bases from V and 5 bases from J, with 17 bases between. CDR3 length: 15 residues. The CDR3 sequence is CASSRTGKLDQPQHF. CDR3 bases: TGTGCCAGCAGCCGAACAGGGAAGCTGGATCAGCCCCAGCATTTT.

This chain connects TRBV6-5 to TRBJ2-1; possibly TRBD2 for D (6 bases). The CDR3 is 14 amino acids. V was shortened by 7 bases and J by 6 bases, with 16 bases between the two germline ends. Germline values: CDR1 MNHEY, CDR2 SVGAGI. CDR3 sequence: CASIYGGVSNEQFF. In nucleotides, the CDR3 is TGTGCCAGCATCTACGGAGGGGTATCCAATGAGCAGTTCTTC.

This rearrangement joins TRBV9 to TRBJ1-5, with 10 positions matching TRBD1. The CDR3 runs 18 residues. J was trimmed by 5 bases and V by 4 bases; bases with no gene match: 15. Per germline, CDR1 SGDLS and CDR2 YYNGEE. The CDR3 protein is CASSLGPGTGATDQPQHF. Here the CDR3 DNA reads TGTGCCAGCAGCCTAGGTCCCGGGACAGGGGCCACGGATCAGCCCCAGCATTTT.

A word on this clone: The junction shows a germline mismatch at one end, possibly a read error. Other DNA sequences in this specimen translate into the identical CDR3. The V gene is TRBV10-1, the J gene TRBJ2-1; D is perhaps TRBD1 (6 bases). The CDR3 spans 14 residues. Germline CDR1 and CDR2: WNHNN and SYGVQD (reference sequence). In nucleotides, the CDR3 is TGCGCCAGCAGCCGCGACAGGCAGTTGGATGAACAGTTCTTC. This translates into CASSRDRQLDEQFF.

On this clone: The germline gene is not matched at one end of the junction; a read error may be the cause. Within the sample, other DNA sequences also encode this same CDR3. The V gene is TRBV11-2, the J gene TRBJ2-7, with 9 bases lining up with TRBD1. This CDR3 is built from 16 residues. Germline lookup yields CDR1 SGHAT and CDR2 FQNNGV. The CDR3 here is CASSPQAPGQGHEQYF. The CDR3 DNA follows: TGTGCCAGCAGCCCACAAGCCCCGGGACAGGGACACGAGCAATACTTC.

This chain uses TRBV6-1 with TRBJ1-2; D uncertain. The CDR3 is 13 residues long. V was trimmed by 1 base and J by 4 bases, leaving 7 bases between them. CDR1 and CDR2 (germline): MNHNS, SASEGT. CDR3 sequence reads: CASSEGRIYGYTF. The CDR3 nucleotides are TGTGCCAGCAGTGAAGGGCGGATCTATGGCTACACCTTC.

The chain combines TRBV2 with TRBJ2-5; 10 bases agree with TRBD1. Looked up from germline, CDR1 is SNHLY and CDR2 is FYNNEI. J lost 9 bases, V lost 7 bases, and 5 bases had no gene match. The CDR3 has 12 residues. The CDR3 here is CASTSDRGAQYF. As DNA, the CDR3 is TGTGCCAGCACCTCGGACAGGGGGGCCCAGTACTTC.

This sequence joins TRBV18 and TRBJ1-3, with D unclear. Germline lookup yields CDR1 KGHSH and CDR2 LQKENI. This CDR3 is 16 amino acids long. Trimming removed 1 base from V and 0 bases from J, with 10 bases in between. The chain's CDR3 is CASSPLGGNSGNTIYF. CDR3 bases: TGTGCCAGCTCACCACTCGGCGGAAACTCTGGAAACACCATATATTTT.

The chain carries TRBV2 and TRBJ2-3; TRBD2 aligns across 9 bases. Germline-derived CDR1 and CDR2 are SNHLY and FYNNEI. The CDR3 has 13 amino acids. V shed 6 bases and J 6 bases; nucleotides not matched to a gene: 4. The CDR3 spells CASRTGTSDTQYF. CDR3 DNA sequence: TGTGCCAGCAGAACCGGGACTAGCGATACGCAGTATTTT.

The V and J genes are TRBV9 and TRBJ1-3; 11 positions agree with TRBD1. The J segment lost 9 bases and the V segment lost 2 bases, leaving 10 bases of the junction unmatched. Germline V gene sequence: CDR1 SGDLS, CDR2 YYNGEE. The CDR3 sequence is 16 residues long. Written as DNA, the CDR3 is TGTGCCAGCAGCGTTCGCCTCGGACAGGGGGCAGGCACCATATATTTT. Amino acids: CASSVRLGQGAGTIYF.